This T cell receptor beta chain came from a study of T-cell memory formation after mild COVID-19. Germline-derived CDR1 and CDR2 are SGHTA and FQGNSA. This CDR3 region has 13 residues. Between the trimmed V and J ends, which lost 6 bases and 1 base, there was a span of 9 bases. A note on this clonotype: The antigen remains unidentified.

Notes on the study in general: Clones shrinking from day 15 to 85 showed even CD4/CD8 mixes; later expanders tilted CD4+. Mainly in CM and EM were contracting CD4+ clones; CD8+ were in EMRA.

Libraries for TCRalpha and TCRbeta carried sample barcodes and unique molecular identifiers via 5'RACE. TCRdb independently ran MiXCR on the 5' RACE reads; one entry per CDR3 protein. The sample yields 250,000 to 300,000 distinct CDR3 sequences, 15% to 20% seen once. This rearrangement joins TRBV7-2 to TRBJ1-1, with no clear D. The TCR sequence derives from a man aged 18 to 29 who had mild COVID-19 (a few samples of this study predate the infection). Cell type and time point are not known. The sample consisted of PBMCs or a T cell subset sorted from them (not recorded which). CDR3 amino acids: CASRDEGNTEAFF. The DNA for the CDR3 is TGTGCCAGCAGAGACGAGGGGAACACTGAAGCTTTCTTT.